This T cell receptor (beta chain) appears in the sequencing data of a study of cytomegalovirus exposure and HLA in healthy donors. Whole-study results and caveats: A later look showed TCR association rates differing by HLA locus, highest for DRB1 and lowest for HLA-C.

About this clone itself: Antigen: not known.

Trimming cost V 3 bases and J 1 base, with 9 bases left between them. Germline V gives CDR1 SQVTM, CDR2 ANQGSEA. The CDR3 is made up of 13 amino acids. The study ran its PCR with 60 Vbeta and 13 Jbeta primers. Profiling relied on immunoSEQ multiplex PCR, and the TCRdb table lists in-frame clones only, not all of them. The table records over 150,000 clones, 80% to 90% of them present only once. The rearrangement links TRBV29-1 to TRBJ1-1; possibly TRBD1 for D (5 bases). The sequence was collected from a woman aged 30 to 39 in good health and CMV-seropositive. Material for sequencing was PBMCs. CDR3 sequence: CSVEAQANTEAFF. The CDR3 bases are TGCAGCGTTGAGGCACAGGCGAACACTGAAGCTTTCTTT.